Presented here are 8 T cell receptor beta chains from one specimen sequenced in a study of shared clonotypes between healthy human individuals (dated by TCRdb to the early 2020s). The protocol used for the library was the immunoSEQ multiplex PCR assay. The immuneACCESS repertoire file appears here via TCRdb, limited to in-frame rearrangements. These files lack a portion of the clones; in checked studies, under half of the deficit traces to unresolved V genes, and the cause of the others is not known. In this sample the table shows fewer than 650,000 clones, approximately 80% of which occur a single time. Jointly, the top ten make up 10% to 15% of the sample. Sequences were obtained from PBMCs. Receptor source: a woman aged 40 to 55 in good health. Some clones in this sample may be carry-over from other donors' samples.

The rearrangement links TRBV6-4 to TRBJ2-2; TRBD2 aligns across 12 bases. The CDR3 runs 14 residues. Trimming cost V 9 bases and J 3 bases; bases outside gene matches: 2. Per germline, CDR1 MRHNA and CDR2 SNTAGT. CDR3 DNA: TGTGCCAGTCGACTAGCGGGAGACACCGGGGAGCTGTTTTTT. Its translation: CASRLAGDTGELFF.

The V call is TRBV4-3, the J call TRBJ2-7; 7 positions agree with TRBD2. The CDR3 is 16 amino acids. CDR1 and CDR2 from the germline V gene are LGHNA and YSLEER. V trimming: 0 bases; J trimming: 0 bases; junction bases outside the gene matches: 5. The CDR3 is CASSQDRGSPSYEQYF. CDR3 bases: TGCGCCAGCAGCCAAGATCGCGGGAGCCCCTCCTACGAGCAGTACTTC.

A note on this clone: This may be a read error, as it is one base from a much larger clone. The chain has TRBV6-5 and TRBJ1-1; 7 bases fit TRBD1. The length of the CDR3 is 15 residues. Germline-derived CDR1 and CDR2 are MNHEY and SVGAGI. This CDR3 reads CTSSYSDRRRTEAFF. In DNA, the CDR3 is TGTACCAGCAGTTACTCGGACAGGAGGCGCACTGAAGCTTTCTTT.

This clone was seen a handful of times. V gene TRBV11-2 combines with J gene TRBJ2-7, with a weak D call TRBD2 (6 bases). Germline CDR1 SGHAT, CDR2 FQNNGV. CDR3 length equals 14 residues. Trimming cost V 3 bases and J 0 bases, with 9 bases left between them. The DNA for the CDR3 is TGTGCCAGCAGCTTGGGACTCCTCTCCTACGAGCAGTACTTC. It yields the protein CASSLGLLSYEQYF.

A remark on this clone: Other DNA sequences in the same sample also yield this CDR3. The chain uses TRBV5-5 and TRBJ2-5, with D possibly matching TRBD2 (5 bases). CDR1 SGHKS and CDR2 YYEKEE come from the germline V gene (reference sequence). The germline V and J ends were trimmed by 0 bases and 2 bases, with 5 bases remaining between them. CDR3 length equals 13 residues. The CDR3, as DNA: TGTGCCAGCAGCTTGGGAGGGCAAGAGACCCAGTACTTC. Amino acids: CASSLGGQETQYF.

The table lists this clone with a few counts. V usage is TRBV5-6 and J usage is TRBJ2-4, with TRBD1 identical over 8 bases. The CDR3 extends over 19 amino acids. CDR1 and CDR2 from the germline V gene are SGHDT and YYEEEE. Losses at the gene ends were 1 base for V and 1 base for J; bases not matched to a gene: 13. The CDR3 region is CASSLTLGQGVGAKNIQYF. The DNA of the CDR3 is TGTGCCAGCAGCTTGACCCTTGGACAGGGAGTGGGGGCCAAAAACATTCAGTACTTC.

The chain uses TRBV7-2 and TRBJ2-4; D perhaps matches TRBD2 (6 bases). Germline CDR1 and CDR2: SGHTA and FQGNSA. V was pared by 2 bases and J by 8 bases, with 10 bases between. The CDR3 spans 13 residues. The CDR3 nucleotides read TGTGCCAGCAGCTTAACCGGAGGGGACATTCAGTACTTC. It specifies CASSLTGGDIQYF.

This chain connects TRBV5-1 to TRBJ2-5, with 9 bases fitting TRBD1. The J call may be incorrect, as the DNA end agrees better with TRBJ2-7. The CDR3 totals 16 residues. Germline CDR1 and CDR2: SGHRS and YFSETQ. The CDR3 DNA is TGCGCCAGCAGCTTGGCCATGGGGACAGGGACCCACGAGCAGTACTTC. Translating gives CASSLAMGTGTHEQYF.